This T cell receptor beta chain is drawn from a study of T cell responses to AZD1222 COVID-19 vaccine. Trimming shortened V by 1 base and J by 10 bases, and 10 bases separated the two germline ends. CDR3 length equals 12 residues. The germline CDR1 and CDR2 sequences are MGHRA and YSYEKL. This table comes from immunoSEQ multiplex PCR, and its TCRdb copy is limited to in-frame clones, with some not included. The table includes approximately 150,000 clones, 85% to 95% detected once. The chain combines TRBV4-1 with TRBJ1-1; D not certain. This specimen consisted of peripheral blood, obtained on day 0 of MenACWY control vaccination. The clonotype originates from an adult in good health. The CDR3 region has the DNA TGCGCCAGCAGCCAAGTTCGTGCTCGAGCTTTCTTT. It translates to CASSQVRARAFF.